Presented here are 28 T cell receptor beta chains from one specimen sequenced in a study of vaccination effects on CD4 cells after COVID-19. Within the ViraFEST assay, antigen-specific CD4+ T cells underwent expansion with viral peptide pools prior to sequencing. Subsequent to roughly 9 days of culture, CD4+ T cells were isolated. Everyone in the study got two shots of either the BNT162b2 or mRNA-1273 vaccine. Antigen specificity for these receptors is unknown. Only in-frame clones appear in the TCRdb table, and some are missing; sequencing was by immunoSEQ multiplex PCR. Of 25,000 to 35,000 clones listed, 73% are singletons. The sample here was CD4+ T cells from PBMCs cultured with HCoV-NL63 spike peptides, taken after COVID-19 vaccination. The receptors were sampled from a human donor who received a COVID-19 vaccine.

The rearrangement uses TRBV9 and TRBJ2-3; 11 positions agree with TRBD2. The CDR3 is 16 residues long. J gave up 1 base and V 3 bases, and 4 bases lay outside the gene matches. Germline assignment: CDR1 SGDLS and CDR2 YYNGEE. CDR3 in amino acids: CASSAALAGGTDTQYF. CDR3 DNA sequence: TGTGCCAGCAGCGCCGCACTAGCGGGGGGCACAGATACGCAGTATTTT.

This chain links TRBV19 with TRBJ2-1; 9 bases agree with TRBD1. V shed 2 bases, J shed 8 bases, and the junction held 7 bases outside the gene matches. The CDR3 totals 15 residues. Germline V gene lookup returns CDR1 LNHDA and CDR2 SQIVND (reference sequence). CDR3 nucleotide sequence: TGTGCCAGTAGTATATCAGGGACAGGGTTGGATGAGCAGTTCTTC. Protein sequence: CASSISGTGLDEQFF.

The rearrangement uses TRBV20-1 and TRBJ2-3; D remains ambiguous. The CDR3 contains 10 residues. Germline CDR1 is DFQATT and CDR2 is SNEGSKA (reference sequence). Trimming took 8 bases from V and 4 from J, leaving 7 bases between them. Written as DNA, the CDR3 is TGCAGTCCCTGGGCAGATACGCAGTATTTT. Its translation: CSPWADTQYF.

This clone is medium-sized (0.01 to 0.1%) in the sample. The chain links TRBV3-1 (or the pseudogene TRBV3-2) to TRBJ2-7; 15 bases are shared with TRBD2. Trimming cost V 4 bases and J 2 bases; bases outside gene matches: 12. Germline CDR1 and CDR2: LGHDT and YNNKEL (reference sequence). There are 19 residues in the CDR3. The CDR3, as DNA: TGTGCCAGCAGCCGCAAGTCCCCGGGACTAGCGGGGGGTGCCTACGAGCAGTACTTC. It codes for CASSRKSPGLAGGAYEQYF.

This chain uses TRBV18 with TRBJ2-1, with 8 bases identical to TRBD1. Germline values: CDR1 KGHSH, CDR2 LQKENI. CDR3 size: 15 residues. The trim removed 4 bases at V and 4 bases at J, leaving 6 bases unmatched. CDR3 DNA: TGTGCCAGCTCACTCGGACAGGGATCGTACAATGAGCAGTTCTTC. Translating gives CASSLGQGSYNEQFF.

The chain has TRBV5-1 and TRBJ1-5; D remains ambiguous. CDR1 and CDR2 from the germline V gene are SGHRS and YFSETQ. The V end lost 0 bases, the J end lost 5 bases, and 12 bases lay between the germline ends. The CDR3 is made up of 15 amino acids. CDR3 sequence reads: CASSLAAGGDQPQHF. In DNA, the CDR3 is TGCGCCAGCAGCTTGGCTGCGGGAGGCGATCAGCCCCAGCATTTT. The full variable domain, in which reference TRBV5-1 and TRBJ1-5 provide the parts outside the CDR3, is KAGVTQTPRYLIKTRGQQVTLSCSPISGHRSVSWYQQTPGQGLQFLFEYFSETQRNKGNFPGRFSGRQFSNSRSEMNVSTLELGDSALYLCASSLAAGGDQPQHFGDGTRLSIL.

The chain uses TRBV7-8 and TRBJ1-2, with D unresolved. Deletions cut 5 bases from V and 2 bases from J, with 12 bases between. The germline V gene encodes CDR1 SGHVS and CDR2 FQNEAQ. The CDR3 extends over 14 amino acids. CDR3: CASSPRPENYGYTF. In DNA form, the CDR3 reads TGTGCCAGCAGCCCCCGACCCGAAAACTATGGCTACACCTTC.

There are a few counts of this clone. The chain couples TRBV3-1 (or the pseudogene TRBV3-2) to TRBJ2-7; D possibly matches TRBD1 or TRBD2 (5 bases each). Trimming left V 3 bases short and J 1 base short, with 13 bases between. The germline V gene encodes CDR1 LGHDT and CDR2 YNNKEL (reference sequence). There are 15 residues in the CDR3. CDR3 region: CASSQGDGTSYEQYF. For the CDR3, the DNA is TGTGCCAGCAGCCAGGGGGACGGAACTTCCTACGAGCAGTACTTC.

V and J are TRBV6-4 and TRBJ2-6; TRBD2 is a possible D gene (6 bases). The germline V and J ends were trimmed by 3 bases and 0 bases, with 6 bases remaining between them. Germline CDR1 and CDR2: MRHNA and SNTAGT. This CDR3 has 15 residues. In DNA form, the CDR3 reads TGTGCCAGCAGTGAGACTAGCTCTGGGGCCAACGTCCTGACTTTC. Translating it yields CASSETSSGANVLTF.

The chain combines TRBV11-2 with TRBJ1-1, with D maybe TRBD1 (6 bases). V shed 5 bases and J shed 1 base, with 17 bases lying between them. Germline V gene sequence: CDR1 SGHAT, CDR2 FQNNGV. This CDR3 region has 16 residues. CDR3 sequence (DNA): TGTGCCAGCAGCCTCGCGACAGGCGCGGGGAACACTGAAGCTTTCTTT. This gives the protein CASSLATGAGNTEAFF.

The J gene is TRBJ2-2, the V gene TRBV12-5; TRBD1 matches 9 bases. Germline CDR1 is LGHNT and CDR2 is FRNRAP. The CDR3 is made up of 16 amino acids. V was clipped by 1 base and J by 7 bases; unmatched bases: 7. The CDR3 reads CASGLGTGAGDGELFF. CDR3 coding DNA: TGTGCTAGTGGTTTGGGGACAGGGGCTGGTGACGGGGAGCTGTTTTTT.

The chain is built from TRBV18 and TRBJ1-5; D perhaps matches TRBD1 (5 bases). Trimming cost V 2 bases and J 15 bases, with 14 bases left between them. The CDR3 is 12 residues long. The germline V gene has CDR1 KGHSH and CDR2 LQKENI. The CDR3 DNA reads TGTGCCAGCTCACCAGGGGACGCAATCTGGCATTTT. As protein: CASSPGDAIWHF.

The chain's CDR3 is CASSSEPMNTEAFF. CDR3 nucleotides: TGTGCCAGCAGCTCGGAGCCGATGAACACTGAAGCTTTCTTT. The rearrangement joins TRBV5-6 to TRBJ1-1; no firm D call. The CDR3 loop spans 14 amino acids. Trimming left V 3 bases short and J 0 bases short, with 9 bases between. The germline CDR1 and CDR2 sequences are SGHDT and YYEEEE.

This chain links TRBV13 with TRBJ2-1; D might be TRBD2 (7 bases). V was clipped by 6 bases and J by 7 bases, with 13 bases between them. The CDR3 contains 13 residues. Per germline, CDR1 PRHDT and CDR2 FYEKMQ (reference sequence). CDR3 bases: TGTGCCAGCAGGGAGGGGGGGCGGAATGAGCAGTTCTTC. This sequence encodes CASREGGRNEQFF.

The rearrangement uses TRBV5-1 and TRBJ2-2, with TRBD2 matching 9 bases. The CDR3 totals 16 residues. Looked up from germline, CDR1 is SGHRS and CDR2 is YFSETQ. V shed 0 bases and J 2 bases; nucleotides not matched to a gene: 2. The CDR3 nucleotides read TGCGCCAGCAGCTTGGAAGCGGGAGGAAACACCGGGGAGCTGTTTTTT. Translation: CASSLEAGGNTGELFF.

The rearrangement uses TRBV19 and TRBJ2-3; 9 bases agree with TRBD2. The CDR3 is made up of 12 amino acids. V trimming: 7 bases; J trimming: 7 bases; junction bases outside the gene matches: 3. Germline assignment: CDR1 LNHDA and CDR2 SQIVND (reference sequence). In nucleotides, the CDR3 is TGTGCCAGTAAAGCGGGAGGTTATACGCAGTATTTT. The encoded protein is CASKAGGYTQYF.

This sequence joins TRBV7-9 and TRBJ1-4; D is unclear. Germline V gene sequence: CDR1 SEHNR, CDR2 FQNEAQ (reference sequence). With 1 base removed from V and 8 bases from J, the gap between germline ends came to 8 bases. CDR3 length equals 13 residues. The CDR3 DNA follows: TGTGCCAGCAGCTTAGGAGAGAGGGAAAAACTGTTTTTT. Amino acid sequence: CASSLGEREKLFF.

The chain couples TRBV5-1 to TRBJ2-5; D is ambiguous. This CDR3 comprises 15 residues. Germline CDR1 is SGHRS and CDR2 is YFSETQ. V lost 4 bases and J 2 bases, leaving 15 bases between the germline ends. The CDR3 region has the DNA TGCGCCAGCAGCAACATCCGAGAAGGTCAAGAGACCCAGTACTTC. Translating gives CASSNIREGQETQYF.

The chain combines TRBV5-1 with TRBJ2-3, with 9 bases aligning to TRBD2. The CDR3 contains 17 residues. With V trimmed by 0 bases and J by 0 bases, 5 bases remained unmatched. Per germline, CDR1 SGHRS and CDR2 YFSETQ. The CDR3 sequence: CASSLGAGGPSTDTQYF. The CDR3 DNA sequence: TGCGCCAGCAGCTTGGGAGCGGGGGGCCCAAGCACAGATACGCAGTATTTT. Full variable domain (rest looked up from reference TRBV5-1 and TRBJ2-3): KAGVTQTPRYLIKTRGQQVTLSCSPISGHRSVSWYQQTPGQGLQFLFEYFSETQRNKGNFPGRFSGRQFSNSRSEMNVSTLELGDSALYLCASSLGAGGPSTDTQYFGPGTRLTVL.

This clone rates as large. The rearrangement uses TRBV7-9 and TRBJ2-2; D remains ambiguous. Trimming took 1 base from V and 2 from J, leaving 5 bases between them. Germline lookup yields CDR1 SEHNR and CDR2 FQNEAQ (reference sequence). The CDR3 length is 14 residues. CDR3 protein: CASSLGGNTGELFF. CDR3 nucleotide sequence: TGTGCCAGCAGCTTAGGGGGTAACACCGGGGAGCTGTTTTTT.

V and J are TRBV24-1 and TRBJ2-1, with D uncertain. The CDR3 contains 14 residues. Trimming removed 2 bases at V and 7 bases at J, with 11 bases between. Germline lookup yields CDR1 KGHDR and CDR2 SFDVKD. As DNA, the CDR3 is TGTGCCACCAGTGATTCCAATAGGGCTAATGAGCAGTTCTTC. This encodes CATSDSNRANEQFF.

V is TRBV7-9 and J is TRBJ2-7; TRBD1 might be the D (5 bases). The CDR3 is 14 residues long. The V gene's germline CDR1 is SEHNR and CDR2 FQNEAQ (reference sequence). V shed 5 bases and J shed 2 bases, with 13 bases lying between them. CDR3 sequence reads: CASSPQGVPYEQYF. DNA for the CDR3: TGTGCCAGCAGCCCCCAGGGTGTCCCCTACGAGCAGTACTTC.

This clone was seen only once. The same CDR3 is also encoded by other DNA sequences in this sample. The V and J genes are TRBV10-3 and TRBJ2-3; D gene unclear. The CDR3 extends over 12 amino acids. CDR1 and CDR2 from the germline V gene are ENHRY and SYGVKD. Trimming removed 3 bases at V and 4 bases at J, with 5 bases between. The CDR3 bases are TGTGCCATCAGTGACCGGGCAGATACGCAGTATTTT. It codes for CAISDRADTQYF.

The chain carries TRBV5-4 and TRBJ2-1, with D perhaps TRBD1 (6 bases). The CDR3 has 15 residues. CDR1 SGHNT and CDR2 YYREEE come from the germline V gene (reference sequence). Trimming stripped 0 bases from V and 8 bases from J, with 15 bases between. This CDR3 reads CASSLAGVGAYEQFF. The CDR3 DNA reads TGTGCCAGCAGCTTGGCCGGGGTGGGGGCGTATGAGCAGTTCTTC.

CDR3 region: CAISEGDENTGELFF. DNA for the CDR3: TGTGCCATCAGTGAGGGGGATGAGAACACCGGGGAGCTGTTTTTT. The J gene is TRBJ2-2, the V gene TRBV10-3; D remains unclear. V was trimmed by 2 bases and J by 1 base, leaving 8 bases between them. This CDR3 comprises 15 residues. Germline-derived CDR1 and CDR2 are ENHRY and SYGVKD.

This chain connects TRBV5-1 to TRBJ2-3; 10 bases fit TRBD2. The germline gives CDR1 SGHRS, CDR2 YFSETQ. V trimming: 0 bases; J trimming: 5 bases; junction bases outside the gene matches: 6. The CDR3 runs 16 residues. CDR3 nucleotides: TGCGCCAGCAGCTTGGAGGCTAGCGGGGGCAGAGATACGCAGTATTTT. Protein: CASSLEASGGRDTQYF.

This clone showed up just once. CDR3 nucleotide sequence: TGTGCCAGCAGCATACAGGGGTTTACCAATCAGCCCCAGCATTTT. This gives the protein CASSIQGFTNQPQHF. The V call is TRBV6-5, the J call TRBJ1-5; 7 bases fit TRBD1. Germline V gene data show CDR1 as MNHEY and CDR2 as SVGAGI. CDR3 length: 15 amino acids. The J segment lost 3 bases and the V segment lost 6 bases, leaving 8 bases of the junction unmatched.

This chain joins TRBV4-1 and TRBJ2-2, with D perhaps matching TRBD2 (5 bases). CDR1 is MGHRA, CDR2 YSYEKL, per germline. The CDR3 length is 15 residues. Trimming took off 1 base at V and 4 bases at J, with 10 bases between the two ends. The CDR3 region has the DNA TGCGCCAGCAGCCAAGGTCTAGCCGGCACCGGGGAGCTGTTTTTT. Amino acid sequence: CASSQGLAGTGELFF.